The next 32 T cell receptor beta chains were all read from a single sample in a study of siplizumab effects on memory and regulatory T cells. The assay was immunoSEQ multiplex PCR, and TCRdb's table has in-frame clones only and misses some. The sample records more than 90,000 clones, about 95% being singletons. The sample comprised non-Treg CD4+ T cells sorted from blood. The receptors shown here come from a human donor in good health.

The gene calls are TRBV11-2 and TRBJ1-1; the D gene is possibly TRBD1 (5 bases). Germline V gives CDR1 SGHAT, CDR2 FQNNGV. This CDR3 has 16 residues. V was clipped by 3 bases and J by 5 bases, with 19 bases between them. The chain's CDR3 is CASSFFPTGGATEAFF. In DNA form, the CDR3 reads TGTGCCAGCAGCTTTTTTCCCACAGGCGGAGCGACTGAAGCTTTCTTT.

The chain carries TRBV28 and TRBJ1-1; no clear D. The CDR3 has 11 amino acids. Germline V gene lookup returns CDR1 MDHEN and CDR2 SYDVKM. Trimming shortened V by 9 bases and J by 5 bases, and 10 bases separated the two germline ends. Here the CDR3 DNA reads TGTGCCAGTCGAGCCGGGACTGAAGCTTTCTTT. Amino acids: CASRAGTEAFF.

V usage is TRBV9 and J usage is TRBJ2-2, with 8 bases identical to TRBD1. There are 18 residues in the CDR3. Germline V CDR1 and CDR2: SGDLS, YYNGEE. The V gene end was trimmed by 2 bases and the J gene end by 4 bases; junction bases not matched to a gene: 13. DNA of the CDR3: TGTGCCAGCAGCGTGGACCCGATACACAGGGGGACCACCGGGGAGCTGTTTTTT. Translating it yields CASSVDPIHRGTTGELFF.

V usage is TRBV20-1 and J usage is TRBJ2-1; TRBD1 might be the D (5 bases). Germline V gives CDR1 DFQATT, CDR2 SNEGSKA (reference sequence). This CDR3 has 11 residues. V lost 4 bases to trimming and J lost 9 bases, with 10 bases between them. This CDR3 is CSATPRGEQFF. In DNA, the CDR3 is TGCAGTGCTACCCCTAGGGGTGAGCAGTTCTTC.

The V call is TRBV5-4, the J call TRBJ2-1; 9 bases map to TRBD1. This CDR3 is built from 13 residues. Per germline, CDR1 SGHNT and CDR2 YYREEE (reference sequence). The ends lost 1 base at V and 10 bases at J; junction bases unmatched: 3. The chain's CDR3 is CASSLTGTGEQFF. CDR3 DNA: TGTGCCAGCAGCTTGACAGGGACAGGGGAGCAGTTCTTC.

The chain links TRBV6-1 to TRBJ2-3; 15 positions agree with TRBD2. Per the germline V gene, CDR1 is MNHNS and CDR2 is SASEGT. The ends lost 8 bases at V and 4 bases at J; junction bases unmatched: 4. This CDR3 has 15 amino acids. CDR3 region: CASCGLAGGPDTQYF. The CDR3 bases are TGTGCCAGCTGTGGACTAGCGGGAGGGCCAGATACGCAGTATTTT.

The chain uses TRBV28 and TRBJ1-2; D is possibly TRBD1 (5 bases). The CDR3 has 14 amino acids. Trimming removed 7 bases from V and 0 bases from J, with 12 bases in between. The germline gives CDR1 MDHEN, CDR2 SYDVKM. DNA for the CDR3: TGTGCCAGCACCCCCGGGACCACTAACTATGGCTACACCTTC. As protein: CASTPGTTNYGYTF.

The DNA of the CDR3 is TGTGCCAGCAGCGTTAGTACTAACTATGGCTACACCTTC. This sequence encodes CASSVSTNYGYTF. The rearrangement joins TRBV7-9 to TRBJ1-2; no clear D. Germline assignment: CDR1 SEHNR and CDR2 FQNEAQ (reference sequence). Trimming removed 5 bases at V and 0 bases at J, with 7 bases between. CDR3 length: 13 residues.

The chain joins TRBV9 to TRBJ2-4; D remains ambiguous. Trimming removed 3 bases at V and 8 bases at J, with 18 bases between. CDR1 and CDR2 (germline): SGDLS, YYNGEE. This CDR3 is built from 15 residues. CDR3 loop: CASSALGAVRDIQYF. CDR3 in DNA: TGTGCCAGCAGCGCCTTAGGAGCCGTACGGGACATTCAGTACTTC.

CDR3 sequence reads: CASSSVYPGQGALNTEAFF. In nucleotides, the CDR3 is TGTGCCAGCAGCTCGGTATATCCGGGACAGGGGGCTCTCAACACTGAAGCTTTCTTT. The genes are TRBV27 and TRBJ1-1; 12 nucleotides line up with TRBD1. The CDR3 runs to 19 residues. Germline CDR1 MNHEY, CDR2 SMNVEV (reference sequence). Unmatched junction bases numbered 16, after V lost 6 bases and J lost 2 bases.

The rearrangement links TRBV18 to TRBJ1-2; possibly TRBD1 for D (5 bases). V was clipped by 0 bases and J by 9 bases, with 11 bases between them. CDR3 length equals 13 residues. CDR1 KGHSH and CDR2 LQKENI come from the germline V gene. The CDR3 is CASSPPGPRSYTF. CDR3 sequence (DNA): TGTGCCAGCTCACCACCGGGGCCCCGGAGCTACACCTTC.

The chain combines TRBV7-9 with TRBJ1-3, with 7 bases that match TRBD1. The V segment lost 7 bases and the J segment 3 bases; nucleotides outside the gene matches: 9. CDR3 size: 15 residues. Germline CDR1 and CDR2: SEHNR and FQNEAQ (reference sequence). The CDR3, as DNA: TGTGCCAGCAACCTCGGGACAGCTGTTGGAAACACCATATATTTT. Translation: CASNLGTAVGNTIYF.

J is TRBJ2-1 and V is TRBV6-6; D perhaps matches TRBD2 (6 bases). This CDR3 spans 14 amino acids. V gave up 3 bases and J gave up 6 bases, with 12 bases separating them. Germline V lookup: CDR1 MNHNY, CDR2 SVGAGI (reference sequence). The CDR3: CASSYGGLSNEQFF. DNA for the CDR3: TGTGCCAGCAGTTATGGGGGACTCAGCAATGAGCAGTTCTTC.

The chain carries TRBV14 and TRBJ2-1; TRBD1 agrees at 8 bases. V was clipped by 1 base and J by 7 bases; unmatched bases: 6. Germline-derived CDR1 and CDR2 are SGHDN and FVKESK. CDR3 length: 15 residues. The CDR3 loop is CASSQVKQGANEQFF. The CDR3 DNA reads as TGTGCCAGCAGCCAAGTCAAGCAGGGGGCAAATGAGCAGTTCTTC.

The chain is built from TRBV7-9 and TRBJ2-4, with a tentative D call TRBD1 (5 bases). The germline CDR1 and CDR2 sequences are SEHNR and FQNEAQ (reference sequence). With 6 bases removed from V and 0 bases from J, the gap between germline ends came to 15 bases. The CDR3 covers 16 residues. In DNA, the CDR3 is TGTGCCAGCAGTCCCAGGTCAGGGCTAGCCAAAAACATTCAGTACTTC. It codes for CASSPRSGLAKNIQYF.

V usage is TRBV5-1 and J usage is TRBJ1-4; maybe TRBD1 (6 bases). The V gene's germline CDR1 is SGHRS and CDR2 YFSETQ. The CDR3 is 14 residues long. Trimming left V 5 bases short and J 7 bases short, with 15 bases between. The CDR3 is CASRPGQSGEKLFF. The CDR3 DNA sequence: TGCGCCAGCAGACCAGGACAGTCCGGTGAAAAACTGTTTTTT.

In DNA, the CDR3 is TGCGCCAGCAGCTTGAGAGGGGCGACGGGGAAACTGTTTTTT. Residues: CASSLRGATGKLFF. The chain combines TRBV5-1 with TRBJ1-4; weak D call: TRBD1 (5 bases). The germline V gene has CDR1 SGHRS and CDR2 YFSETQ. Trimming stripped 1 base from V and 11 bases from J, with 15 bases between. The CDR3 runs 14 residues.

This clone was counted between two and nine times. The genes are TRBV14 and TRBJ2-1, with TRBD2 matching over 7 bases. Germline V gene data show CDR1 as SGHDN and CDR2 as FVKESK. With 4 bases clipped from V and 8 bases from J, the junction kept 8 bases outside the gene matches. This CDR3 has 14 residues. CDR3 in DNA: TGTGCCAGCAGCCGGGAGGGCCTTGGGGATGAGCAGTTCTTC. As protein: CASSREGLGDEQFF.

CDR3 nucleotides: TGCGCCAGCGTAAACAGGGGCGGAACTGAAGCTTTCTTT. Its translation is CASVNRGGTEAFF. This chain connects TRBV5-1 to TRBJ1-1, with 7 bases fitting TRBD1. V lost 7 bases, J lost 5 bases, and 8 bases stayed unmatched. Germline CDR1 is SGHRS and CDR2 is YFSETQ. This CDR3 region has 13 residues.

This clone was detected only once. The chain uses TRBV19 and TRBJ2-7; D gene ambiguous. This CDR3 is 12 amino acids long. Between the trimmed V and J ends, which lost 3 bases and 5 bases, there was a span of 8 bases. Germline assignment: CDR1 LNHDA and CDR2 SQIVND (reference sequence). The CDR3 bases are TGTGCCAGTAGTATGGACCCTCACGAGCAGTACTTC. Amino acid sequence: CASSMDPHEQYF.

The chain employs TRBV7-9 and TRBJ2-2; 13 nucleotides align to TRBD2. CDR3 length equals 17 residues. Germline CDR1 and CDR2: SEHNR and FQNEAQ (reference sequence). Germline trimming cut 5 bases from V and 0 bases from J; bases unmatched to any gene: 3. The CDR3 region has the DNA TGTGCCAGCAGCCCACTAGCGGGAGGGACGAACACCGGGGAGCTGTTTTTT. Protein sequence: CASSPLAGGTNTGELFF.

This clone came up once. The J gene is TRBJ2-4, the V gene TRBV28; 7 positions match TRBD1. This CDR3 has 17 amino acids. Germline CDR1 MDHEN, CDR2 SYDVKM. The DNA for the CDR3 is TGTGCTGCCGGCGGACCGGGGACAGCCCTAGCCAAAAACATTCAGTACTTC. Encoded protein: CAAGGPGTALAKNIQYF.

The genes are TRBV29-1 and TRBJ2-7; weak D call: TRBD2 (6 bases). V lost 6 bases to trimming and J lost 2 bases, with 8 bases between them. From germline, CDR1 is SQVTM and CDR2 ANQGSEA. This CDR3 has 11 amino acids. CDR3 DNA: TGCAGCGTGGGGGGAGCCTACGAGCAGTACTTC. This codes for CSVGGAYEQYF.

The J gene is TRBJ2-7, the V gene TRBV11-2; 7 nucleotides line up with TRBD2. J gave up 0 bases and V 5 bases, and 7 bases lay outside the gene matches. The CDR3 is 15 residues long. CDR1 is SGHAT, CDR2 FQNNGV, per germline. The CDR3 DNA is TGTGCCAGCAGCCCAACAACTAGCGCCTCCTACGAGCAGTACTTC. Its translation is CASSPTTSASYEQYF.

This chain uses TRBV5-1 with TRBJ2-1; 9 bases match TRBD2. The CDR3 loop spans 15 amino acids. Looked up from germline, CDR1 is SGHRS and CDR2 is YFSETQ. The V gene end was trimmed by 4 bases and the J gene end by 7 bases; junction bases not matched to a gene: 9. The CDR3 coding sequence is TGCGCCAGCAGCCCGACTAGCGGCCCCGGTAATGAGCAGTTCTTC. Amino acids: CASSPTSGPGNEQFF.

The V gene is TRBV5-6, the J gene TRBJ1-2; weak D call: TRBD1 (6 bases). Trimming pared 2 bases from V and 7 bases from J, leaving 15 bases between. The germline V gene has CDR1 SGHDT and CDR2 YYEEEE. The CDR3 totals 14 residues. In nucleotides, the CDR3 is TGTGCCAGCAGCTTATACGCGGGGGGCTCTGGCTACACCTTC. Translating gives CASSLYAGGSGYTF.

The rearrangement uses TRBV6-7 and TRBJ2-1; the D is unclear. TRBV6-7 is labeled an ORF, and its function is uncertain. V dropped 6 bases and J dropped 7 bases, with 22 bases sitting between them. This CDR3 is built from 16 residues. The DNA of the CDR3 is TGTGCCAGCAGCCCGTCCCGAACAGTAAAAGGTAATGAGCAGTTCTTC. This gives the protein CASSPSRTVKGNEQFF.

V and J are TRBV30 and TRBJ2-7; 9 bases map to TRBD1. The V and J ends lost 0 bases and 2 bases, in that order; junction bases with no gene match: 14. There are 18 residues in the CDR3. Germline V CDR1 and CDR2: GTSNPN, SVGIG (reference sequence). CDR3 amino acids: CAWSVRSSGQGKPYEQYF. The CDR3 nucleotides are TGTGCCTGGAGTGTACGGTCATCTGGACAGGGGAAACCCTACGAGCAGTACTTC.

CDR3 DNA: TGTGCCTGGAGTGGACTTACGCCTAACACTGAAGCTTTCTTT. Its protein is CAWSGLTPNTEAFF. This sequence joins TRBV30 and TRBJ1-1; D is unclear. Germline V gives CDR1 GTSNPN, CDR2 SVGIG (reference sequence). Deletions cut 1 base from V and 2 bases from J, with 11 bases between. The CDR3 covers 14 residues.

The count of this clone is one. In DNA, the CDR3 is TGTGCCAGCAGTACGACCGGGACGAACACTGAAGCTTTCTTT. This sequence encodes CASSTTGTNTEAFF. The chain carries TRBV6-6 and TRBJ1-1, with D possibly TRBD1 on 5 matching bases. CDR1 is MNHNY and CDR2 is SVGAGI in the germline V gene (reference sequence). The length of the CDR3 is 14 residues. Deletions cut 5 bases from V and 1 base from J, with 11 bases between.

In regard to this clone: Relative to the germline gene, one junction end is altered; a read error may explain this. The rearrangement links TRBV5-5 to TRBJ2-5, with D possibly TRBD1 on 5 matching bases. Germline V gene data show CDR1 as SGHKS and CDR2 as YYEKEE (reference sequence). The CDR3 loop spans 16 amino acids. This CDR3 is CASSLYYRQHHETQYF. CDR3 nucleotide sequence: TGTGCCAGCAGCTTGTATTACAGACAGCACCACGAGACCCAGTACTTC.

This clone appeared a single time. This sequence joins TRBV19 and TRBJ1-3; 10 nucleotides agree with TRBD1. Germline V gene sequence: CDR1 LNHDA, CDR2 SQIVND (reference sequence). The CDR3 is 16 amino acids. Trimming took 6 bases from V and 3 from J; bases not matched to a gene: 8. CDR3 nucleotide sequence: TGTGCCAGTAGCGAGAGACAGGGGGCGCGTGGAAACACCATATATTTT. This translates into CASSERQGARGNTIYF.